This T cell receptor beta chain emerged from a study of T-cell reconstitution after alpha-beta-depleted transplantation in children. Preparing the TCRbeta library involved the use of unique molecular identifiers. MiXCR, run by TCRdb on the PCR reads, gives a single entry per CDR3 protein. Among approximately 230,000 distinct CDR3 sequences listed, about 26% were seen once. Germline V gene data show CDR1 as KGHSH and CDR2 as LQKENI. Trimming removed 1 base at V and 6 bases at J, with 9 bases between. The CDR3 is 13 residues long. Note on this clonotype: Its antigen is currently unknown.

The study, taken as a whole, reports: The main origin of T-cell counts and diversity one year after transplant was newly produced T cells.

This material consisted of PBMCs, taken before TCRalphabeta/CD19-depleted stem cell transplant. The clonotype originates from a girl aged 2-10 years with Fanconi anemia, due to receive a stem cell transplant. The V gene is TRBV18, the J gene TRBJ1-1; D gene ambiguous. The CDR3 DNA reads as TGTGCCAGCTCACCACGGAGGGAGGCTGAAGCTTTCTTT. Its protein is CASSPRREAEAFF.